This TCR beta chain was observed in a study of blood T cell repertoires in COVID-19. Study in general: The United States, Italy and Spain were the sources of the acute and convalescent COVID-19 samples. Nucleic acid was either cDNA or gDNA, and it came from T cells, B-cell-depleted T cells, or PBMCs.

This clone appeared a single time. V was clipped by 0 bases and J by 1 base, with 10 bases between them. Germline V CDR1 and CDR2: SGHTA, FQGNSA. The CDR3 loop spans 16 amino acids. TCRdb keeps only in-frame clones here, not all; method: immunoSEQ multiplex PCR. The table has fewer than 80,000 clones, 80% to 95% seen once. The clonotype comes from a human donor in a cohort sampled during active COVID-19. The sequenced sample consisted of peripheral blood. The V gene is TRBV7-2, the J gene TRBJ2-4; D might be TRBD2 (6 bases). The CDR3 loop reads CASSLAVEGAKNIQYF. The CDR3 DNA sequence: TGTGCCAGCAGCTTAGCGGTGGAGGGGGCCAAAAACATTCAGTACTTC.